The rows below give T cell receptor beta chains drawn from one sample of a study of cytomegalovirus exposure and HLA in healthy donors. Produced via immunoSEQ multiplex PCR; TCRdb's table is partial and in-frame only. The sample shows 200,000 to 250,000 clones, about 74% of them seen only once. Specimen: PBMCs. These receptors came from a man aged 40-49 years in good health and CMV-seronegative. CDR3s include the opening cysteine and the closing phenylalanine or tryptophan.

v_gene: TRBV7-9
CDR3aa: CASSPPNSGTGGLDTEAFF

v_gene: TRBV29-1
CDR3aa: CSVGSDWETQYF

v_gene: TRBV5-1
CDR3aa: CASSFRVTGEQFF

v_gene: TRBV19
CDR3aa: CASSSRVDSNQPQHF

v_gene: TRBV15
CDR3aa: CATSREEGGNGYTF

v_gene: TRBV19
CDR3aa: CASSIEGTGGPTEAFF

v_gene: TRBV4-2
CDR3aa: CASSQDSTGGKYGYTF

v_gene: TRBV27
CDR3aa: CASSWARTDTQYF

v_gene: TRBV5-1
CDR3aa: CASSSGTDHQPQHF

v_gene: TRBV7-3
CDR3aa: CASSLRPPPDTQYF

v_gene: TRBV2
CDR3aa: CASGDRAQETQYF

v_gene: TRBV5-6
CDR3aa: CASSRAGGNRNGELFF

v_gene: TRBV5-4
CDR3aa: CASSSQGRVGEAFF

v_gene: TRBV9
CDR3aa: CASSVEAQQGYGYTF

v_gene: TRBV11-2
CDR3aa: CASSPPLARSSTDTQYF

v_gene: TRBV4-1
CDR3aa: CASSLQGATEAFF

v_gene: TRBV7-9
CDR3aa: CASSPRGTNGYTF

v_gene: TRBV5-1
CDR3aa: CASSSGQGTQETQYF

v_gene: TRBV6-5
CDR3aa: CASSLRVGADTQYF

v_gene: TRBV7-2
CDR3aa: CASSTTGGHSGYTF

v_gene: TRBV5-4
CDR3aa: CASSQVTGPVETQYF

v_gene: TRBV9
CDR3aa: CASSPRQGSYEQYF

v_gene: TRBV2
CDR3aa: CASSTTVHEQYF

v_gene: TRBV19
CDR3aa: CASSIAAGGSYEQYF

v_gene: TRBV7-2
CDR3aa: CASSLNAGPYEQYF

v_gene: TRBV19
CDR3aa: CASSVAGSYEQYF

v_gene: TRBV4-3
CDR3aa: CASSQGSRGGSAEAFF

v_gene: TRBV7-9
CDR3aa: CASRTDSPPAGELFF

v_gene: TRBV11-3
CDR3aa: CASSLDYTWTSGSTGELFF

v_gene: TRBV29-1
CDR3aa: CSARGQNTEAFF

v_gene: TRBV27
CDR3aa: CASGRPGLRVDTQYF

v_gene: TRBV7-2
CDR3aa: CASSLASSGNTIYF

v_gene: TRBV5-4
CDR3aa: CASSRRQANYGYTF

v_gene: TRBV7-6
CDR3aa: CASSFSMGPGSGANVLTF

v_gene: TRBV7-2
CDR3aa: CASSLDLGQYNEQFF

v_gene: TRBV25-1
CDR3aa: CASSAGGDGEKLFF